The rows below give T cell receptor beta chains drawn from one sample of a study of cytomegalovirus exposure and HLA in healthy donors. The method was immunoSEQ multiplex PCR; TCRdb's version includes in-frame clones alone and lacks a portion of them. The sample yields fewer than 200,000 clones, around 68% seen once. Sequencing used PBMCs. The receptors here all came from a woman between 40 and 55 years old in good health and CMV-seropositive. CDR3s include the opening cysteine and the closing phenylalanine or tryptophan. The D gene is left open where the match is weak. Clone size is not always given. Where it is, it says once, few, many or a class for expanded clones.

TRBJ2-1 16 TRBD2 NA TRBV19 CASSVVAGALPNEQFF TGTGCCAGTAGCGTAGTAGCGGGGGCCTTGCCCAATGAGCAGTTCTTC
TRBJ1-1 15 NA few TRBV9 CASSVGWGSDGEAFF TGTGCCAGCAGCGTAGGGTGGGGCAGCGACGGTGAAGCTTTCTTT
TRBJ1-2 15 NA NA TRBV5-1 CASSSAGLGAYGYTF TGCGCCAGCAGCTCTGCAGGGTTGGGGGCCTATGGCTACACCTTC
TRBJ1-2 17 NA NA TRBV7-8 CASSFYNRDNHGYGYTF TGTGCCAGCAGCTTTTACAACCGGGACAACCATGGCTATGGCTACACCTTC
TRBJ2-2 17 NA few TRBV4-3 CASSQEWGPVNTGELFF TGCGCCAGCAGCCAAGAATGGGGGCCAGTCAACACCGGGGAGCTGTTTTTT
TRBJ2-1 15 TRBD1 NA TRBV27 CASSSGTGGYNEQFF TGTGCCAGCAGCAGCGGGACAGGGGGATACAATGAGCAGTTCTTC
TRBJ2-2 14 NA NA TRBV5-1 CASSLQAYTGELFF TGCGCCAGCAGCTTACAGGCGTACACCGGGGAGCTGTTTTTT
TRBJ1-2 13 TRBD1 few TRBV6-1 CASRGTALYGYTF TGTGCCAGCAGGGGGACAGCGCTTTATGGCTACACCTTC
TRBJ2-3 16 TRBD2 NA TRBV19 CASSIGLAGGTDTQYF TGTGCCAGTAGTATAGGACTAGCGGGAGGTACAGATACGCAGTATTTT
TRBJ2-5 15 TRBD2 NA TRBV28 CASSLPSGRQETQYF TGTGCCAGCAGTTTACCTAGCGGGAGGCAAGAGACCCAGTACTTC
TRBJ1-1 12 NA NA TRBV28 CASSLQGTEAFF TGTGCCAGCAGTCTACAGGGAACTGAAGCTTTCTTT
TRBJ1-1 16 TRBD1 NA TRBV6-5 CASSYLRDRKNTEAFF TGTGCCAGCAGTTACTTAAGGGACAGAAAGAACACTGAAGCTTTCTTT
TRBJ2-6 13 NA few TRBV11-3 CASSTQGANVLTF TGTGCCAGCAGCACACAGGGGGCCAACGTCCTGACTTTC
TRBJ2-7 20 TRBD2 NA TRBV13 CASSLGLIGRAGRRSYEQYF TGTGCCAGCAGCTTAGGGCTTATAGGGAGAGCGGGGCGCAGATCCTACGAGCAGTACTTC